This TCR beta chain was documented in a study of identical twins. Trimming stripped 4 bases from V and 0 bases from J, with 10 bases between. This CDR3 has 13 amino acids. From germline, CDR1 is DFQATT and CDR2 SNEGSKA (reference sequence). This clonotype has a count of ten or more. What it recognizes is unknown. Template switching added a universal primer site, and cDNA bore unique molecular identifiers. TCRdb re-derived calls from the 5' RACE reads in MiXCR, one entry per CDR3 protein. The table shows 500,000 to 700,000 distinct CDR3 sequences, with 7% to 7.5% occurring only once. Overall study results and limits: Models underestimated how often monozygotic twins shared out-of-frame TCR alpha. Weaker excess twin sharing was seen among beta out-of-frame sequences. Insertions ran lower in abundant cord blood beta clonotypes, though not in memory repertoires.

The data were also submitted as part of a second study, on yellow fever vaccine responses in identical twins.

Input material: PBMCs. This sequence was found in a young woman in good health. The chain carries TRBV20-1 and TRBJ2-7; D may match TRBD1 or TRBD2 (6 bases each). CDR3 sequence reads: CSATRGLSYEQYF. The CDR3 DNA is TGCAGTGCTACTCGGGGGCTCTCCTACGAGCAGTACTTC.